This passage covers 7 T cell receptor beta chains from one sample sequenced in a study of T cell responses to AZD1222 COVID-19 vaccine. TCRdb keeps only in-frame clones here, not all; method: immunoSEQ multiplex PCR. The sample carries 90,000 to 150,000 clones, 88% recorded once. This specimen was peripheral blood, taken on day 0 of AZD1222 vaccination. These receptors were taken from an adult in good health.

V and J are TRBV27 and TRBJ2-1; 7 bases agree with TRBD1. The germline CDR1 and CDR2 sequences are MNHEY and SMNVEV (reference sequence). The V segment lost 3 bases and the J segment 3 bases; nucleotides outside the gene matches: 8. This CDR3 has 16 residues. CDR3 DNA: TGTGCCAGCAGTTTTGTTGCCGGGGACAGCTACAATGAGCAGTTCTTC. Translated: CASSFVAGDSYNEQFF.

The rearrangement links TRBV28 to TRBJ1-3; TRBD1 might be the D (5 bases). This CDR3 region has 15 residues. Trimming pared 6 bases from V and 0 bases from J, leaving 12 bases between. CDR1 MDHEN and CDR2 SYDVKM come from the germline V gene. The CDR3 here is CASRTGAVSGNTIYF. The CDR3 DNA sequence: TGTGCCAGCAGAACCGGGGCAGTCTCTGGAAACACCATATATTTT.

This chain connects TRBV6-5 to TRBJ1-4; 7 bases are shared with TRBD1. The CDR3 length is 14 residues. J was trimmed by 8 bases and V by 7 bases; bases with no gene match: 10. Per germline, CDR1 MNHEY and CDR2 SVGAGI. The CDR3 bases are TGTGCCAGCAACCCGGGACAGAGGGGGGAAAAACTGTTTTTT. Its protein product is CASNPGQRGEKLFF.

The CDR3 DNA reads as TGTGCCAGCAGCTCAATAGGAAGCTTGAATACGCAGTATTTT. Translation gives CASSSIGSLNTQYF. This chain joins TRBV5-5 and TRBJ2-3; D is uncertain. V lost 3 bases and J lost 7, with 15 bases in between. This CDR3 comprises 14 residues. Per the germline V gene, CDR1 is SGHKS and CDR2 is YYEKEE (reference sequence).

The chain recombines TRBV28 with TRBJ2-5; either TRBD1 or TRBD2 may fit D (6 bases each). Looked up from germline, CDR1 is MDHEN and CDR2 is SYDVKM. CDR3 size: 13 residues. Between the trimmed V and J ends, which lost 5 bases and 10 bases, there was a span of 17 bases. The CDR3 reads CASSRDGGRGQYF. CDR3 DNA: TGTGCCAGCAGTCGTGACGGGGGCCGTGGCCAGTACTTC.

The chain has TRBV5-6 and TRBJ1-5; D gene uncertain. CDR1 and CDR2 (germline): SGHDT, YYEEEE. This CDR3 is 15 amino acids long. V lost 2 bases and J lost 3, with 12 bases in between. CDR3 in amino acids: CASSLRSHTNQPQHF. CDR3 nucleotide sequence: TGTGCCAGCAGCTTACGTTCACACACCAATCAGCCCCAGCATTTT.

The rearrangement uses TRBV19 and TRBJ2-1, with 7 bases matching TRBD1. Germline V gene lookup returns CDR1 LNHDA and CDR2 SQIVND (reference sequence). There are 13 residues in the CDR3. V dropped 7 bases and J dropped 12; count of bases not matched to a gene: 12. The CDR3 nucleotides are TGTGCCAGTATCAACAGGGGCTCCCCTGTGCAGTTCTTC. Residues: CASINRGSPVQFF. Together with reference TRBV19 and TRBJ2-1, the CDR3 gives the full variable domain: DGGITQSPKYLFRKEGQNVTLSCEQNLNHDAMYWYRQDPGQGLRLIYYSQIVNDFQKGDIAEGYSVSREKKESFPLTVTSAQKNPTAFYLCASINRGSPVQFFGPGTRLTVL.